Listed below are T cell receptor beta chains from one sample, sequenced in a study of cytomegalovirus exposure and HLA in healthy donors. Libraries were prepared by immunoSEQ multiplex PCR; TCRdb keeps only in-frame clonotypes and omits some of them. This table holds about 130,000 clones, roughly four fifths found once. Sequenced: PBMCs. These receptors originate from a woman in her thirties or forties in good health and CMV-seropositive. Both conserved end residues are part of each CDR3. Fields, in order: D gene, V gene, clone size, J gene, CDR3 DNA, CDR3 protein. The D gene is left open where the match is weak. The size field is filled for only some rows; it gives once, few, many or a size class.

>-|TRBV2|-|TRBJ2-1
TGTGCCAGCAGGGAGGCCGCAGGGGCGAATGAGCAGTTCTTC
CASREAAGANEQFF
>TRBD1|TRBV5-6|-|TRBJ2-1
TGTGCCAGCAGCTTGCCCGGGACAGGGGATCCCTACAATGAGCAGTTCTTC
CASSLPGTGDPYNEQFF
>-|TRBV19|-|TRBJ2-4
TGTGCCAGTAGTACAGGGTTTCCCCAAAACATTCAGTACTTC
CASSTGFPQNIQYF
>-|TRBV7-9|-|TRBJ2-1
TGTGCCAGCAGCTTCGGGAGTTCTTCGGTCAATGAGCAGTTCTTC
CASSFGSSSVNEQFF
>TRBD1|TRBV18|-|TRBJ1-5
TGTGCCAGCTCACAGCTACAGGGGGCGCAGGGTCAGCCCCAGCATTTT
CASSQLQGAQGQPQHF
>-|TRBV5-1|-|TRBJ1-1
TGCGCCAGCAGCTCGCTTCAGGGGCGCACTGAAGCTTTCTTT
CASSSLQGRTEAFF
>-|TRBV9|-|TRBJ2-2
TGTGCCAGCAGCGGAGGACAGAGAATTAACACCGGGGAGCTGTTTTTT
CASSGGQRINTGELFF
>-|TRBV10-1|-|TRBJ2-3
TGCGCCAGCAGTACCGGGACTAGCACAGATACGCAGTATTTT
CASSTGTSTDTQYF
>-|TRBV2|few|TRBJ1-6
TGTGCCAGCAGTGGGGCGGGACCCCTCCACTTT
CASSGAGPLHF
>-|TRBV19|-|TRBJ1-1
TGTGCCAGTAGCATCGTAGTTCAGAACACTGAAGCTTTCTTT
CASSIVVQNTEAFF
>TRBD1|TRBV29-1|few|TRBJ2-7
TGCAGCGCCGGGGACAGCTCCTACGAGCAGTACTTC
CSAGDSSYEQYF
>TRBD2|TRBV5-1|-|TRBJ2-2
TGCGCCAGCCAACGCGGGGGGGCGGACACCGGGGAGCTGTTTTTT
CASQRGGADTGELFF
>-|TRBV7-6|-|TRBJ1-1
TGTGCCAGCAGCGTGGCAGGGGCGGGTGTCACTGAAGCTTTCTTT
CASSVAGAGVTEAFF
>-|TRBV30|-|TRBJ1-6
TGTGCCTGGAGTGTTGGGGGGAGGAATTCACCCCTCCACTTT
CAWSVGGRNSPLHF
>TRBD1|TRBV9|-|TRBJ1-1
TGTGCCAGCAGCTTCCGGGACAGGGGAGAATTGAACACTGAAGCTTTCTTT
CASSFRDRGELNTEAFF
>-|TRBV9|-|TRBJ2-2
TGTGCCAGCAGCGTAGATGGTAGAAACACCGGGGAGCTGTTTTTT
CASSVDGRNTGELFF
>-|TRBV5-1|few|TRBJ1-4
TGCGCCAGCAGCTTGGACAGGCCTAATGAAAAACTGTTTTTT
CASSLDRPNEKLFF
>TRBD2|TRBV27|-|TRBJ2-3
TGTGCCAGCAGTAAAGGACTAGGCCCAGATACGCAGTATTTT
CASSKGLGPDTQYF
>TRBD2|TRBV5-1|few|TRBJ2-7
TGCGCCAGCAGCGATGGACTAGCGGGAGCAATTCAGTACGAGCAGTACTTC
CASSDGLAGAIQYEQYF
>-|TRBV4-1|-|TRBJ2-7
TGCGCCAGCAGCCAAGATATCCCGGGAGCGGACGAGCAGTACTTC
CASSQDIPGADEQYF
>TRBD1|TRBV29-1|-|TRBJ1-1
TGCAGCGACCTCAGGGGGCCCACTGAAGCTTTCTTT
CSDLRGPTEAFF
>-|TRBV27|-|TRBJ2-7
TGTGCCAGCAGTCCTCGGACTGGAACGCCCAATTACGAGCAGTACTTC
CASSPRTGTPNYEQYF
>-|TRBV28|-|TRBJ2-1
TGTGCCAGCAAAAGAGGGATGGAGCAGTTCTTC
CASKRGMEQFF
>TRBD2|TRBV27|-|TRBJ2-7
TGTGCCAGCAGTTCGATTTCCGCGGCTAGCGGCTCCTACGAGCAGTACTTC
CASSSISAASGSYEQYF
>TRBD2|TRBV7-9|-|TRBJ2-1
TGTGCCAGCAGCACTAGCGGGAGGGCCGGCAATGAGCAGTTCTTC
CASSTSGRAGNEQFF